Listed below are T cell receptor beta chains from one sample, sequenced in a study of PD-1 blockade in classical Hodgkin lymphoma. Data came from immunoSEQ multiplex PCR; TCRdb stores just in-frame clones and leaves some out. The data contain around 17,000 clones, just under 80% of them singletons. The sample consisted of CD4+ T cells from blood, taken before the fourth cycle of nivolumab. The receptors here all came from a human donor with classical Hodgkin lymphoma. CDR3s include the opening cysteine and the closing phenylalanine or tryptophan. D genes are given only for firm matches. Clone size appears in some rows only: once, few, many, or a class for an expanded clone.

d_call	clone_size	v_call	j_call	cdr3_nt	cdr3_aa
TRBD2	-	TRBV11-2	TRBJ2-2	TGTGCCAGCAGCTTAGTTGCGGGAGGGCCCGGGGAGCTGTTTTTT	CASSLVAGGPGELFF
-	-	TRBV6-5	TRBJ1-1	TGTGCCAGCCTAAGTTGGGCCAACACTGAAGCTTTCTTT	CASLSWANTEAFF
TRBD1	-	TRBV19	TRBJ1-3	TGTGCCAGTAAGAACAGGGGGCCTGGAAACACCATATATTTT	CASKNRGPGNTIYF
-	-	TRBV6-5	TRBJ2-7	TGTGCCAGCAGTTACTCAAACACGGGACGCGAGTACGAGCAGTACTTC	CASSYSNTGREYEQYF
-	-	TRBV28	TRBJ1-4	TGTGCCAGCCGGGACTATAATGAAAAACTGTTTTTT	CASRDYNEKLFF
-	-	TRBV7-2	TRBJ1-5	TGTGCCAGCAGCTTTGGGCAGGGTCAGCCCCAGCATTTT	CASSFGQGQPQHF
TRBD2	-	TRBV4-1	TRBJ2-7	TGCGCCAGCAGCCAAGATACCCCCACTAGCGGGAGCGGCGAGCAGTACTTC	CASSQDTPTSGSGEQYF
-	-	TRBV5-6	TRBJ1-2	TGTGCCAGCAGCCGCCGGGACGGACCTGGCTACACCTTC	CASSRRDGPGYTF
TRBD2	-	TRBV5-5	TRBJ2-3	TGTGCCAGCAGCTTGGGTCGAGCGGGAGGTTCAGATACGCAGTATTTT	CASSLGRAGGSDTQYF
-	-	TRBV18	TRBJ1-2	TGTGCCAGCTCACCACCGGCTGCCCTTACTGGCTACACCTTC	CASSPPAALTGYTF
-	-	TRBV14	TRBJ2-3	TGTGCCAGCAGCCGGGGGGGCACAGATACGCAGTATTTT	CASSRGGTDTQYF
TRBD1	-	TRBV7-9	TRBJ1-1	TGTGCCAGCATCGAGGGGGCCGGCACTGAAGCTTTCTTT	CASIEGAGTEAFF
-	-	TRBV13	TRBJ1-2	TGTGCCAGCAGCTCGGCCCTATCGCGAAACTATGGCTACACCTTC	CASSSALSRNYGYTF
TRBD2	-	TRBV11-2	TRBJ2-7	TGTGCCAGCAGCTTCACCGGGACTAGTTACGAGCAGTACTTC	CASSFTGTSYEQYF
-	few	TRBV7-2	TRBJ1-1	TGTGCCAGCAGCTTAGCGGGGGTGCAGAACACTGAAGCTTTCTTT	CASSLAGVQNTEAFF
-	-	TRBV7-9	TRBJ2-1	TGTGCCAGCAGCTTACCTGGGGCCAACGGACTCAATGAGCAGTTCTTC	CASSLPGANGLNEQFF
-	-	TRBV10-3	TRBJ2-1	TGTGCCATCAGTCCTCATTACAATGAGCAGTTCTTC	CAISPHYNEQFF
TRBD1	-	TRBV7-7	TRBJ2-7	TGTGCCAGCAGCTCCGGAGACAGGGGGAACGAGCAGTACTTC	CASSSGDRGNEQYF
-	-	TRBV2	TRBJ2-1	TGTGCCAGCAGTAGCGTAGGGTACAATGAGCAGTTCTTC	CASSSVGYNEQFF
-	-	TRBV9	TRBJ2-3	TGTGCCAGCAGCCCCCTCGGAGATACGCAGTATTTT	CASSPLGDTQYF
TRBD2	-	TRBV29-1	TRBJ2-7	TGCAGCGCTGGGACTAGCGGTTACGAGCAGTACTTC	CSAGTSGYEQYF
-	once	TRBV29-1	TRBJ2-1	TGCAGCGTTGAAGGCCTTTCTAGGAATGAGCAGTTCTTC	CSVEGLSRNEQFF
-	once	TRBV7-9	TRBJ1-1	TGTGCCAGCAGCAGGGGGGACACTGAAGCTTTCTTT	CASSRGDTEAFF
-	-	TRBV6-1	TRBJ2-4	TGTGCCAGCAGTGAAGCGTTGCGGGGTGACATTCAGTACTTC	CASSEALRGDIQYF
TRBD1	-	TRBV18	TRBJ1-5	TGTGCCAGCTCCCGCGCCGGGACAGGGGGTCAGCCCCAGCATTTT	CASSRAGTGGQPQHF
TRBD2	-	TRBV5-1	TRBJ2-5	TGCGCCAGCAGCACGGGACTAGCGTCGGAGACCCAGTACTTC	CASSTGLASETQYF
TRBD1	once	TRBV28	TRBJ2-5	TGTGCCAGCAGGCCCGGGACAGGTCCGAGGCAAGAGACCCAGTACTTC	CASRPGTGPRQETQYF
TRBD1	-	TRBV6-4	TRBJ2-1	TGTGCCAGCTCAGGACAGGGAGGAAATGAGCAGTTCTTC	CASSGQGGNEQFF
-	-	TRBV5-1	TRBJ1-2	TGCGCCAGCAGAGGCTCGGAATTTGGCTACACCTTC	CASRGSEFGYTF
-	-	TRBV7-9	TRBJ1-5	TGTGCCAGCAGCTTAGGGGGGCAGGGCAATCAGCCCCAGCATTTT	CASSLGGQGNQPQHF
TRBD2	once	TRBV15	TRBJ2-1	TGTGCCACCAGCAGGGGAACTAGCGGGAGCCTCATTATCTACAATGAGCAGTTCTTC	CATSRGTSGSLIIYNEQFF
TRBD1	-	TRBV10-3	TRBJ2-5	TGTGCCATCAGGACAGGGGTTGGAGAGACCCAGTACTTC	CAIRTGVGETQYF
-	-	TRBV2	TRBJ2-6	TGTGCCAGCAATCACGGAACTGGGGCCAACGTCCTGACTTTC	CASNHGTGANVLTF
-	few	TRBV7-9	TRBJ2-7	TGTGCCAGCAGCTTAGCGCCAACCTACGAGCAGTACTTC	CASSLAPTYEQYF
-	-	TRBV7-6	TRBJ2-3	TGTGCCAGCACCCCGCTCGTCACAGATACGCAGTATTTT	CASTPLVTDTQYF
-	-	TRBV5-1	TRBJ2-1	TGCGCCAGCAGCGGACAATACAATGAGCAGTTCTTC	CASSGQYNEQFF
-	-	TRBV15	TRBJ2-5	TGTGCCACCAGCCGGGACGGGTACCAAGAGACCCAGTACTTC	CATSRDGYQETQYF
-	-	TRBV10-2	TRBJ1-1	TGCGCCAGCAGTGACCGGGGCCCGATGAACACTGAAGCTTTCTTT	CASSDRGPMNTEAFF
TRBD1	-	TRBV5-5	TRBJ1-3	TGTGCCAGCAGCTTGGCCATGGGACAGCACTCTGGAAACACCATATATTTT	CASSLAMGQHSGNTIYF
-	-	TRBV18	TRBJ2-4	TGTGCCAGCTCACCGAACCGCTTCCTAGCCAAAAACATTCAGTACTTC	CASSPNRFLAKNIQYF
-	once	TRBV7-9	TRBJ2-3	TGTGCCAGCACCCGGACTGATCACAGCACAGATACGCAGTATTTT	CASTRTDHSTDTQYF
TRBD2	-	TRBV5-1	TRBJ2-1	TGCGCCAGCAGCTCCACCGGGACTAGCATCCATGAGCAGTTCTTC	CASSSTGTSIHEQFF
-	-	TRBV15	TRBJ1-5	TGTGCCACCAGCAGAGATCTTGGGGGGTCGAGTAACAATCAGCCCCAGCATTTT	CATSRDLGGSSNNQPQHF
-	-	TRBV10-1	TRBJ1-2	TGCGCCAGCAGTGACATAGGGGCCGGTGGCTACACCTTC	CASSDIGAGGYTF
-	-	TRBV6-5	TRBJ2-6	TGTGCCAGCAGTCGGCAGAGATCTGGGGCCAACGTCCTGACTTTC	CASSRQRSGANVLTF
TRBD1	-	TRBV5-1	TRBJ1-1	TGCGCCAGCAGCCCCTACAGGGGGACATCTGAAGCTTTCTTT	CASSPYRGTSEAFF
-	-	TRBV4-2	TRBJ1-3	TGTGCCAGCAGCCAAGATTTTTCAGATGGAAACACCATATATTTT	CASSQDFSDGNTIYF
-	-	TRBV5-1	TRBJ2-1	TGCGCCAGCAGCTTGGGTCAGGAGTATAATGAGCAGTTCTTC	CASSLGQEYNEQFF
TRBD1	-	TRBV5-1	TRBJ1-1	TGCGCCAGCAGGCCCGGGACAGCGAACACTGAAGCTTTCTTT	CASRPGTANTEAFF
-	-	TRBV27	TRBJ2-4	TGTGCCAGCAGTCCACGCTGGGTAGGGGCGGGAAACATTCAGTACTTC	CASSPRWVGAGNIQYF
-	-	TRBV18	TRBJ2-7	TGTGCCAGCTCACCCACCGGGACGGACTCCTACGAGCAGTACTTC	CASSPTGTDSYEQYF
TRBD2	once	TRBV2	TRBJ2-7	TGTGCCAGCACCCAGACTAGCGGGAGTGTCTACGAGCAGTATTTC	CASTQTSGSVYEQYF
-	-	TRBV14	TRBJ2-1	TGTGCCAGCAGCCAAGTGATACGGAATGAGCAGTTCTTC	CASSQVIRNEQFF
TRBD2	-	TRBV5-1	TRBJ2-1	TGCGCCAGCACTATTGCCAGCGGGAGAGGCTACAATGAGCAGTTCTTC	CASTIASGRGYNEQFF
TRBD1	-	TRBV28	TRBJ1-1	TGTGCCAGCAGGGCTTCGGGACAGGGCACTGAAGCTTTCTTT	CASRASGQGTEAFF
-	-	TRBV19	TRBJ1-3	TGTGCCAGTATGAGAGGTTCCTCTGGAAACACCATATATTTT	CASMRGSSGNTIYF